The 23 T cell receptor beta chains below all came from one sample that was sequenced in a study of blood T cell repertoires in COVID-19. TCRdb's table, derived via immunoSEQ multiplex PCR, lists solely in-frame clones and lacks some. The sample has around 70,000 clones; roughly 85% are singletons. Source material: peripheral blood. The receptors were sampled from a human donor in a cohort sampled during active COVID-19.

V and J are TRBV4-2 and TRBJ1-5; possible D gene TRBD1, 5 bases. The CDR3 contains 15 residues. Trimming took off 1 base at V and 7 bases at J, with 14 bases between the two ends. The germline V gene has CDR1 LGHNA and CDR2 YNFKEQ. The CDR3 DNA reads TGTGCCAGCAGCCAAGGCGACGGGGGTGGACAGCCCCAGCATTTT. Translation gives CASSQGDGGGQPQHF.

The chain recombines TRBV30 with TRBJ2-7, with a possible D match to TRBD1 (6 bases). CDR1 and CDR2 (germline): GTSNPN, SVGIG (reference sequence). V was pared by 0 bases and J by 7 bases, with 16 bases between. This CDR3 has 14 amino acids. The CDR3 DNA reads TGTGCCTGGAGTGTACGAGGGGGAAGGGGGGAGCAGTACTTC. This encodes CAWSVRGGRGEQYF.

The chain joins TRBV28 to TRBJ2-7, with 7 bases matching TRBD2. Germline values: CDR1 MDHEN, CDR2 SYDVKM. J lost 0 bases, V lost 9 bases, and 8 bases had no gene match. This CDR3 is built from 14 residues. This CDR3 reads CASNFAGDSYEQYF. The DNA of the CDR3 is TGTGCCAGTAACTTTGCGGGGGACTCCTACGAGCAGTACTTC.

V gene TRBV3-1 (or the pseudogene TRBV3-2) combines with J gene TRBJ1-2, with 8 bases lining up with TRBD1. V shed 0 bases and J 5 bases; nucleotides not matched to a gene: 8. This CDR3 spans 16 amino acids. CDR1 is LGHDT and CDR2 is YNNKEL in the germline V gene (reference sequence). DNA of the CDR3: TGTGCCAGCAGCCAAGATTTGGGGACAGGCGGGTATGGCTACACCTTC. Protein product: CASSQDLGTGGYGYTF.

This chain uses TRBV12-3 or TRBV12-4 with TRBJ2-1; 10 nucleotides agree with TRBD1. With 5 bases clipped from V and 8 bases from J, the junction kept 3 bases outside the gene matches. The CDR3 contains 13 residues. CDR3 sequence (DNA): TGTGCCAGCAGTGTGGACAGGGGGGATGAGCAGTTCTTC. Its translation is CASSVDRGDEQFF.

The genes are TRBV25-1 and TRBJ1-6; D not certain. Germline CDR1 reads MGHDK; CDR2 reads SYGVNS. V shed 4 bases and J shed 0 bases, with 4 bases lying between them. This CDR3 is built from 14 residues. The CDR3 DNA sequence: TGTGCCAGCAGTGGCAGCTCCTATAATTCACCCCTCCACTTT. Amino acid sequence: CASSGSSYNSPLHF.

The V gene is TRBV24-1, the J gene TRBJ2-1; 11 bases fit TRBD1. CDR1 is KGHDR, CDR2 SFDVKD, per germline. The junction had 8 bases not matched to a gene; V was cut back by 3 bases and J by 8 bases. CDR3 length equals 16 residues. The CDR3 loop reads CATSDQPGQGVHEQFF. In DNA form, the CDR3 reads TGTGCCACCAGTGATCAACCGGGACAGGGGGTGCATGAGCAGTTCTTC.

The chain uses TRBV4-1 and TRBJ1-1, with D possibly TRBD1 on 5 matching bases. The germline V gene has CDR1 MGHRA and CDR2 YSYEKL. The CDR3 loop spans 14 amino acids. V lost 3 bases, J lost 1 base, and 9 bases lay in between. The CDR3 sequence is CASSQETGNTEAFF. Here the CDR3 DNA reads TGCGCCAGCAGCCAGGAAACAGGGAACACTGAAGCTTTCTTT.

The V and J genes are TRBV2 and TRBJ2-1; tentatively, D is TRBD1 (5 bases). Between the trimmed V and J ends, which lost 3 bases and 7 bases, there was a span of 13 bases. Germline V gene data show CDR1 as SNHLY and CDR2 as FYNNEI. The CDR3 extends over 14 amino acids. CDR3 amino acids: CASSDVRDLNEQFF. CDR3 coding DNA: TGTGCCAGCAGTGACGTCAGGGATTTGAATGAGCAGTTCTTC.

CDR3 protein: CATSRVGGTGGHTEAFF. CDR3 DNA sequence: TGTGCCACCAGCAGAGTAGGCGGGACAGGGGGCCACACTGAAGCTTTCTTT. This sequence joins TRBV15 and TRBJ1-1, with 12 nucleotides matching TRBD1. The CDR3 runs 17 residues. Germline trimming cut 1 base from V and 3 bases from J; bases unmatched to any gene: 6. CDR1 and CDR2 (germline): LNHNV, YYDKDF (reference sequence).

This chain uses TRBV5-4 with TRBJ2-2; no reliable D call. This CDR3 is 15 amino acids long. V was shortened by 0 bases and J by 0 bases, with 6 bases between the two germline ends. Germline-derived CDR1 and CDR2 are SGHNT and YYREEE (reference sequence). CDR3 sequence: CASSLDSTNTGELFF. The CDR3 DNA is TGTGCCAGCAGCTTGGACAGTACGAACACCGGGGAGCTGTTTTTT.

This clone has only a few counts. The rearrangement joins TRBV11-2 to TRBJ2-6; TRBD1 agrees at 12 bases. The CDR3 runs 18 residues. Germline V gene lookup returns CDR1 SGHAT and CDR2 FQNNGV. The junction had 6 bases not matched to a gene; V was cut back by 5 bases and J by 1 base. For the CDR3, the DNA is TGTGCCAGCAGCCGGCGGGACAGGGGGCAATCTGGGGCCAACGTCCTGACTTTC. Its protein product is CASSRRDRGQSGANVLTF. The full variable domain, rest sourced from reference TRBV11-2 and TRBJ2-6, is EAGVAQSPRYKIIEKRQSVAFWCNPISGHATLYWYQQILGQGPKLLIQFQNNGVVDDSQLPKDRFSAERLKGVDSTLKIQPAKLEDSAVYLCASSRRDRGQSGANVLTFGAGSRLTVL.

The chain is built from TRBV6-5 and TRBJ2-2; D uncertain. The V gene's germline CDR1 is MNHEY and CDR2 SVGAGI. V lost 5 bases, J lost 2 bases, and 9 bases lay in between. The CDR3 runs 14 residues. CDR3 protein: CASSPWRNTGELFF. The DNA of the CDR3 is TGTGCCAGCAGTCCCTGGAGAAACACCGGGGAGCTGTTTTTT.

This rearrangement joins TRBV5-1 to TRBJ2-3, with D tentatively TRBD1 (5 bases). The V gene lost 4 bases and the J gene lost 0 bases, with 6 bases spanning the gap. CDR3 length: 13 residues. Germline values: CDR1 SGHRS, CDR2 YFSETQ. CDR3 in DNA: TGCGCCAGCAGCCCAGGGAGCACAGATACGCAGTATTTT. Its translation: CASSPGSTDTQYF.

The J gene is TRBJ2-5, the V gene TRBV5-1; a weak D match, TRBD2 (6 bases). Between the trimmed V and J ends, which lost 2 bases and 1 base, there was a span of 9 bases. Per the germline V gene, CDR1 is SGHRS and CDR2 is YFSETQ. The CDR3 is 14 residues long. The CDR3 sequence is CASSFGGAQETQYF. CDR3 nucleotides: TGCGCCAGCAGCTTCGGGGGAGCCCAAGAGACCCAGTACTTC.

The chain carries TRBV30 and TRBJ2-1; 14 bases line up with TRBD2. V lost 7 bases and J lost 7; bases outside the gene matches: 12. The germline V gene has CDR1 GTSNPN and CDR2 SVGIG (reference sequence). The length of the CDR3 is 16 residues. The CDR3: CAYKPVGLAGENEQFF. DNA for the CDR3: TGTGCCTACAAACCAGTGGGACTAGCGGGAGAGAATGAGCAGTTCTTC.

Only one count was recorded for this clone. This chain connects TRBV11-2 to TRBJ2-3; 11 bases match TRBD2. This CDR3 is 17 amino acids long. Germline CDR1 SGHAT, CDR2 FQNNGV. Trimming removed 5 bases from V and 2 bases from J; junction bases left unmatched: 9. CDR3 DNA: TGTGCCAGCAGCCCCGTTCGACTAGCGGGATCCACAGATACGCAGTATTTT. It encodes CASSPVRLAGSTDTQYF.

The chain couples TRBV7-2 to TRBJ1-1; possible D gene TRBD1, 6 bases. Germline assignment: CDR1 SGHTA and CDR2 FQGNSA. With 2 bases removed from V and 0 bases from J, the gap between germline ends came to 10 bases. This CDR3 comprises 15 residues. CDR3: CASSLPDRLNTEAFF. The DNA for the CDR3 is TGTGCCAGCAGCTTACCAGACAGGCTGAACACTGAAGCTTTCTTT.

This CDR3 is CASSLGFGSSYEQYF. CDR3 nucleotides: TGTGCCAGCAGCTTGGGATTTGGGAGCTCCTACGAGCAGTACTTC. The rearrangement uses TRBV5-4 and TRBJ2-7; weak D call: TRBD2 (5 bases). The CDR3 sequence is 15 residues long. Trimming took off 0 bases at V and 0 bases at J, with 10 bases between the two ends. The germline V gene has CDR1 SGHNT and CDR2 YYREEE (reference sequence).

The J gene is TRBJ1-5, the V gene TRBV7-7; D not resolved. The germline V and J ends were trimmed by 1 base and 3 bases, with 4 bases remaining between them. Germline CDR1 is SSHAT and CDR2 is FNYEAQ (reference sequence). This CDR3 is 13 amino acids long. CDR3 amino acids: CASSLGANQPQHF. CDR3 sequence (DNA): TGTGCCAGCAGCTTAGGGGCCAATCAGCCCCAGCATTTT.

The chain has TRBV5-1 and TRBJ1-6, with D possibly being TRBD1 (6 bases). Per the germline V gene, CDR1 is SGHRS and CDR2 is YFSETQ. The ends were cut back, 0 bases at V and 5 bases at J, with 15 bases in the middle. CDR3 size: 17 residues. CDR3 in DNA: TGCGCCAGCAGCTTGGATCCTCTGACAGGTGATAATTCACCCCTCCACTTT. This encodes CASSLDPLTGDNSPLHF.

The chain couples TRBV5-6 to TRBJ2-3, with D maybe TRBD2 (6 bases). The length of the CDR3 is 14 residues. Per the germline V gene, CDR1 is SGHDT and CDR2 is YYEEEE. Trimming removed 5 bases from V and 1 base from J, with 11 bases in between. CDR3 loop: CASRGLARTDTQYF. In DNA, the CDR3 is TGTGCCAGCAGGGGTCTAGCGCGCACAGATACGCAGTATTTT.

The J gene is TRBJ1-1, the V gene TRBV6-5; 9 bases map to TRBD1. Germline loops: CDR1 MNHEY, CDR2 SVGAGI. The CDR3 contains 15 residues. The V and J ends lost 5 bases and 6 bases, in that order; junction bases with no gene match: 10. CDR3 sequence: CASSPGDRVRAEAFF. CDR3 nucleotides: TGTGCCAGCAGTCCAGGGGACAGGGTGAGGGCTGAAGCTTTCTTT.